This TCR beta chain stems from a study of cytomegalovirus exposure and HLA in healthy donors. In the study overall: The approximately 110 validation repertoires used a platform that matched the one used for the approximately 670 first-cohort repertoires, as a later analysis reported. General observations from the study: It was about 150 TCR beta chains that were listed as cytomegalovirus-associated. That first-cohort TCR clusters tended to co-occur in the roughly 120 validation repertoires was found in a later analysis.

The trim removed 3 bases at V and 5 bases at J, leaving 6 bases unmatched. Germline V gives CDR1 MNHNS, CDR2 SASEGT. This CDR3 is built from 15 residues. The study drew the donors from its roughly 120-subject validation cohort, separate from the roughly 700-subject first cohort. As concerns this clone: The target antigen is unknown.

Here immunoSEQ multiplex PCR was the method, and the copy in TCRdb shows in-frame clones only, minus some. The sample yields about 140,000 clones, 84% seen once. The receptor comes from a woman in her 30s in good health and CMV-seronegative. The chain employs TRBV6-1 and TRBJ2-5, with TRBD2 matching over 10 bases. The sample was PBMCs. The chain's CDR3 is CASSDPAGGIETQYF. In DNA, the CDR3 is TGTGCCAGCAGTGACCCAGCGGGGGGGATTGAGACCCAGTACTTC.